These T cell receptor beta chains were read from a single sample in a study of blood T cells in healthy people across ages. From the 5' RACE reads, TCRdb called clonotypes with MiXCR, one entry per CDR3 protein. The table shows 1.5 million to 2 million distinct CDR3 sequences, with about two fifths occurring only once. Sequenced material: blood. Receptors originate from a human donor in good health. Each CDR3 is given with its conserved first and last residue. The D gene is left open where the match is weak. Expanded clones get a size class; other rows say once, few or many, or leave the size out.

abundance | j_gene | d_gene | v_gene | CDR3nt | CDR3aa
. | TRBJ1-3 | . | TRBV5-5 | TGTGCCAGCAGCTTGGCGCCGGACCCAATCTCTGGAAACACCATATATTTT | CASSLAPDPISGNTIYF
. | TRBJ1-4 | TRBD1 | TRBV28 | TGTGCCAGCAGCTCAACCGGGACAGTCAATGAAAAACTGTTTTTT | CASSSTGTVNEKLFF
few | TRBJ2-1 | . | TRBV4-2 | TGTGCCAGCAGCCCTCGGGTCCGGATCTCCTACAATGAGCAGTTCTTC | CASSPRVRISYNEQFF
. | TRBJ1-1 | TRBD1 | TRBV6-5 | TGTGCCAGCAGTTACTCCGGGACAGGGCGCGGCACTGAAGCTTTCTTT | CASSYSGTGRGTEAFF
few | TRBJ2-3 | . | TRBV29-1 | TGCAGCGTTGAATCAGCATACGGGCCGTCTAGCACAGATACGCAGTATTTT | CSVESAYGPSSTDTQYF
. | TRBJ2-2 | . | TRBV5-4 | TGTGCCAGCAGCTTCGAACCCACCGGGGAGCTGTTTTTT | CASSFEPTGELFF
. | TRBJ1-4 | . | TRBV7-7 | TGTGCTAGCAGCTCCTCACTCGATGAAAAACTGTTTTTT | CASSSSLDEKLFF
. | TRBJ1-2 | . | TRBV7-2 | TGTGCCAGCAGCTTAGCCCGCTGGGGGGATGATGGCTACACCTTC | CASSLARWGDDGYTF
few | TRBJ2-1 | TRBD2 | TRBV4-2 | TGTGCCAGCAGCCAAGATCGCGGGGGGGCTGTAAGGAATGAGCAGTTCTTC | CASSQDRGGAVRNEQFF
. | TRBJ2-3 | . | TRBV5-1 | TGCGCCAGCAGCCCACCGGACGGTGGCAATACGCAGTATTTT | CASSPPDGGNTQYF
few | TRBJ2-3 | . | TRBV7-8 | TGTGCCAGCAGTACCGGGACTCCTACGGATACGCAGTATTTT | CASSTGTPTDTQYF